Presented here are 4 T cell receptor beta chains from one specimen sequenced in a study of T-cell memory formation after mild COVID-19. TCRdb itself ran the 5' RACE reads through MiXCR, one entry per CDR3 protein. The sample holds about 350,000 distinct CDR3 sequences, about an eighth seen once. The sample taken for sequencing was PBMCs or a T cell subset sorted from them (not recorded which). These receptors all stem from a man between 18 and 29 years old who had mild COVID-19 (a few samples of this study predate the infection). Cell type and time point are not known.

This clonotype was seen a handful of times. This chain uses TRBV6-2 or TRBV6-3 with TRBJ2-1; either TRBD1 or TRBD2 may fit D (6 bases each). CDR1 is MNHEY and CDR2 is SVGEGT in the germline V gene. V was shortened by 8 bases and J by 0 bases, with 14 bases between the two germline ends. The CDR3 covers 15 residues. The CDR3 region has the DNA TGTGCCAGCCGGACGGGGGCAAGCTCCTACAATGAGCAGTTCTTC. The encoded protein is CASRTGASSYNEQFF.

This clonotype was counted ten times or more. V and J are TRBV10-3 and TRBJ2-7, with D perhaps matching TRBD2 (5 bases). The CDR3 is 12 amino acids. V gave up 0 bases and J gave up 5 bases, with 5 bases separating them. Germline values: CDR1 ENHRY, CDR2 SYGVKD. CDR3 bases: TGTGCCATCAGTGAGTCTAGCGACGAGCAGTACGTC. It codes for CAISESSDEQYV.

This clonotype was seen a few times. The chain links TRBV11-1 to TRBJ2-2; TRBD2 is a possible D gene (6 bases). This CDR3 is 14 amino acids long. With 3 bases removed from V and 5 bases from J, the gap between germline ends came to 10 bases. In germline, CDR1 is SGHAT, CDR2 FQDESV (reference sequence). The CDR3 here is CASSFWGETGELFF. For the CDR3, the DNA is TGTGCCAGCAGCTTCTGGGGGGAAACCGGGGAGCTGTTTTTT.

The chain links TRBV12-3 or TRBV12-4 to TRBJ2-5, with 7 bases fitting TRBD2. The CDR3 totals 14 residues. J was trimmed by 4 bases and V by 1 base; bases with no gene match: 3. The CDR3 region is CASSLERGRETQYF. Here the CDR3 DNA reads TGTGCCAGCAGTTTAGAGCGGGGTAGAGAGACCCAGTACTTC.